The following is a TCR beta chain sequence with its context. Which antigen it targets is not known. Nothing much larger sits one base from this clone, and base qualities are not available. Using the deep immunoSEQ assay, TCR CDR3 regions were amplified from genomic DNA by multiplex PCR. Extracted genomic DNA from each cell subset was distributed evenly across all wells of several immunoSEQ 96-well plates, and each plate was treated as a replicate. For sorted subsets, about 220 ng of genomic DNA, equivalent to 25,000 to 30,000 T cell genomes, went into each replicate PCR. The purified libraries were quantified using a Qubit 3.0 fluorometer, sized with a Bioanalyzer 2100, and then quantified again using the KAPA Library Quantification kit. Every immunoSEQ 96-well plate was sequenced on a separate single-read 150-cycle Illumina NextSeq 550 flow cell. The source study handled its data this way. Because only junctional sequences without quality scores were contained in the immunoSEQ output, filtering matching that applied to full-length reads could not be performed. To assign V/J genes and CDR3, sequences were annotated against IMGT germline references using PyIR, a Python wrapper for IgBLAST v1.9. Reads were filtered out if the reads had weak V/J assignments (E-value above 1e-6), no CDR3, stop codons, out-of-frame junctions, or ambiguous translated residues. V3J clonotypes were defined as sequences sharing the same inferred V gene, J gene, and CDR3 amino acid sequence. The percentage overlap between two repertoires was calculated by dividing the number of shared unique clonotypes by the size of the smaller repertoire. Three approaches were used to assess repertoire richness: RTK rarefaction, the Chao1 estimator, and Recon v2.1 estimates of unobserved clonotypes. Generation probabilities were computed with OLGA for all TCRbeta clonotypes obtained by the gDNA method from a handful of donors. The clones in this table, taken by TCRdb from immuneACCESS, are in-frame only. Not every clone is retained; where verified, under half of the shortfall comes from an unresolved V gene, and the cause of the rest is unknown. V, J and clone size derive from that table, while D and trimming were established from the DNA sequence. The sample table records about 980,000 clones; 60% to 85% of these occur just once. The ten largest clones take up around 1.4% of the sample.

The germline V gene supplies CDR1 MRHNA and CDR2 SNTAGT. CDR3 length: 20 amino acids, cysteine to phenylalanine. The DNA shown is the 60-base CDR3, in frame from base 1. V is pared back by 5 bases and J by 0 bases, with 23 bases lying between the germline termini. Healthy HIV-negative adults with no recently reported acute infections or vaccinations were included as donors. Every donor was a Caucasian adult living in Nashville, Tennessee, USA. CD4+ T cells were enriched through magnetic negative selection, after which naive cells were positively selected on CD45RA and the remaining negative fraction served as the memory subset. After blood collection by leukapheresis, PBMCs were isolated using Ficoll-Histopaque density gradient centrifugation and then cryopreserved in the vapor phase of liquid nitrogen. Purity and quantity of every magnetically sorted T cell population were checked by analytical flow cytometry. Genomic DNA was isolated from each sorted fraction and quantified by UV absorbance on a Nanodrop 2000c.

This entry is derived from a study of shared clonotypes between healthy human individuals (dated by TCRdb to about 2020). Concerning the study at large: A few men and a couple of women, aged 18 to 49 years, made up the cohort. Per donor, leukapheresis produced somewhere between about 0.8 and 9.5 billion PBMCs. To increase sequencing depth and limit assay-specific biases, different laboratories used diverse techniques to prepare libraries and sequence TCR repertoires. To estimate repertoire size and how much clonotypes are shared between individuals, the study performed deep sequencing of blood TCR repertoires from a handful of healthy adults. For each donor, three plates each were used for CD4 naive and CD4 memory, two plates were used for CD8 naive, and one plate was used for CD8 memory.

Points the paper makes about the study in general: Only blood was sampled, and tissue TCR repertoires likely differ from those in blood. Even with the large sequencing depth, rarefaction of the sorted-subset datasets indicated that sequencing was incomplete. Pairwise subsampling led to the expectation that sequencing depth would affect the degree of clonotype sharing among donors. Larger estimated clonotype richness was generally found for naive subsets than for memory subsets. The small number of donors limited the genetic and exposure-history diversity represented. Sharing across a few donors was observed for around 5% of naive CD4, over 3% of naive CD8, over 2% of memory CD4, and about 0.4% of memory CD8 clonotypes. Compared with non-shared clonotypes, clonotypes shared by all four sorted-subset donors had higher generation probabilities.

Material: memory CD4+ T cells sorted from blood. Per the publication, the cell subset or site label means: CD45RA-negative fraction. The V and J segments used are TRBV6-4 and TRBJ2-6; TRBD1 is possibly the D segment (6 matching bases). This TCR was sampled from a man aged 18 to 30 in good health. The DNA reads as follows: TGTGCCAGCAGTCCGGACAGCCCCCAAGTACTGCGCTCTGGGGCCAACGTCCTGACTTTC. It is translated as CASSPDSPQVLRSGANVLTF.